Here is one TCR beta chain with its context. Only in-frame clones appear in the TCRdb table, and some are missing; sequencing was by immunoSEQ multiplex PCR. The repertoire includes about 120,000 clones, about 85% of them detected once, and about 11% sits in the top ten. Trimming removed 5 bases from V and 5 bases from J, with 18 bases in between. The CDR3 runs 16 residues. Germline CDR1 reads MDHEN; CDR2 reads SYDVKM. These data are taken from a study of blood T cell repertoires in COVID-19. Study details: COVID-19 samples, acute and convalescent, were from the United States, Italy and Spain.

Sequences were obtained from peripheral blood. The V call is TRBV28, the J call TRBJ2-2; possible D gene TRBD2, 5 bases. The TCR sequence derives from a man aged 55 to 70 with acute or convalescent COVID-19. Here the CDR3 reads CASSSLEGVRTGELFF. CDR3 bases: TGTGCCAGCAGTAGTCTCGAGGGTGTGAGAACCGGGGAGCTGTTTTTT.